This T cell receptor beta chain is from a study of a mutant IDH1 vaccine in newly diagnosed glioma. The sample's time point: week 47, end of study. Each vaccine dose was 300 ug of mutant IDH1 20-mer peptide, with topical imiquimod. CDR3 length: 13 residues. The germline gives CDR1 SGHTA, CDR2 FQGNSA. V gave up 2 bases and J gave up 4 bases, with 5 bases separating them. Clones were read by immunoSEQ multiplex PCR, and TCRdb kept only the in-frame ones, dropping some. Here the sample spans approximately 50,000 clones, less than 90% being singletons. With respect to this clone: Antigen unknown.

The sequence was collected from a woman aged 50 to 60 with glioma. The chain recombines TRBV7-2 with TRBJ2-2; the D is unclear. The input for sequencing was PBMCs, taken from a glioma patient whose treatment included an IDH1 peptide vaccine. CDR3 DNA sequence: TGTGCCAGCAGCTTAATGATCACCGGGGAGCTGTTTTTT. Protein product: CASSLMITGELFF.